The rows below give T cell receptor beta chains drawn from one sample of a study of Graves' ophthalmopathy and Graves' hyperthyroidism. TCRdb reprocessed the multiplex PCR reads with MiXCR, giving one entry per CDR3 protein. The sample lists hundreds of thousands of distinct CDR3 sequences; under 25% were seen once. The sequenced sample consisted of peripheral blood. These receptor sequences come from a woman aged 18 to 35 with stable Graves' hyperthyroidism. CDR3s include the opening cysteine and the closing phenylalanine or tryptophan. The D gene is left open where the match is weak. The size of a clone is reported for some rows only, either as once, few or many, or as a class for expanded clones.

cdr3_length	v_call	clone_size	j_call	d_call	cdr3_nt	cdr3_aa
15	TRBV20-1	many	TRBJ1-6	NA	TGCAGTGCTAGAGATTTGGCTTGGCGGGACTCACCCCTCCACTTT	CSARDLAWRDSPLHF
16	TRBV9	many	TRBJ2-7	TRBD1	TGTGCCAGCAGCGCCTACAGGGGCCCTAGACCTTACGAGCAGTACTTC	CASSAYRGPRPYEQYF
12	TRBV6-2/TRBV6-3	many	TRBJ2-2	NA	TGTGCCAGCAAGGAGTATGCCGGGGGGCTGTTTTTT	CASKEYAGGLFF
14	TRBV15	many	TRBJ2-7	TRBD2	TGTGCCACCAGCATTAGCGGGAGGTCATACGAGCAGTACTTC	CATSISGRSYEQYF
13	TRBV6-1	many	TRBJ1-5	NA	TGTGCCAGCAGTGATTATCGCAATCAGCCCCAGCATTTT	CASSDYRNQPQHF
16	TRBV2	many	TRBJ1-3	NA	TGTGCCAGCGCACTCCTAGGGACTGTCCGTGGAAGAACCATATATTTT	CASALLGTVRGRTIYF
15	TRBV7-9	many	TRBJ2-7	NA	TGTGCCAGCAGCAAAGTGGGGGTTAAGACCTACGAGCAGTACTTC	CASSKVGVKTYEQYF
14	TRBV20-1	many	TRBJ2-5	TRBD2	TGCAGTGCTCATTTTAGCGGGAGCGGAAAGACCCAGTACTTC	CSAHFSGSGKTQYF
15	TRBV4-1	many	TRBJ1-2	NA	TGCGCCAGCAGGCGGGCATCTGGGGGAGACTATGGCTACACCTTC	CASRRASGGDYGYTF
13	TRBV29-1	many	TRBJ1-1	NA	TGCAGCGTTGGCCGGAAAATGAACACTGAAGCTTTCTTT	CSVGRKMNTEAFF
17	TRBV11-1	many	TRBJ2-2	TRBD1	TGTGCCAGCAGTTCGGGACAGCTATCCGTTGACACCGGGGAGCTGTTTTTT	CASSSGQLSVDTGELFF
14	TRBV7-9	few	TRBJ2-2	NA	TGTGCCAGCAGCCTTTTGGTGGGAACCGGGGAGCTGTTTTTT	CASSLLVGTGELFF
15	TRBV20-1	many	TRBJ2-7	TRBD2	TGCAGTGCCCGTCCGCGCGGGAGGAGCTCCTACGAGCAGTACTTC	CSARPRGRSSYEQYF
16	TRBV30	few	TRBJ1-1	TRBD1	TGTGCCTGGAGTGTTTGGCTGGGCAGGGGGTCGAATGAAGCTTTCTTT	CAWSVWLGRGSNEAFF
16	TRBV11-2	many	TRBJ2-5	TRBD2	TGTGCCAGCAGCTTATTCCCGCTAGCGGGAGAGGGGACCCAGTACTTC	CASSLFPLAGEGTQYF
16	TRBV25-1	NA	TRBJ2-7	TRBD2	TGTGCCAGCAGCGACACTGGGGCGGGAGCCATTTACGAGCAGTACTTC	CASSDTGAGAIYEQYF
12	TRBV19	NA	TRBJ2-2	NA	TGTGCCAGTAGTGTCGCAGTCGGGGAGCTGTTTTTT	CASSVAVGELFF
16	TRBV5-1	many	TRBJ2-2	TRBD1	TGCGCCAGCAGCGGTGGGACAGCACTGAACACCGGGGAGCTGTTTTTT	CASSGGTALNTGELFF
11	TRBV28	once	TRBJ1-1	NA	TGTGCCAGCAGATCGCCCTTTGAAGCTTTCTTT	CASRSPFEAFF
16	TRBV6-5	many	TRBJ1-1	NA	TGTGCCAGCAGTTACGAGTTGTGGGGCATGAACACTGAAGCTTTCTTT	CASSYELWGMNTEAFF
14	TRBV19	many	TRBJ1-1	TRBD1	TGTGCCAGTAGCCGGACAGGGCGTCCCACTGAAGCTTTCTTT	CASSRTGRPTEAFF
20	TRBV7-1	NA	TRBJ1-5	NA	TGTGCCAGCAGCACACTCCCGGTAGAGACAGGAGAAGTTAGCAATCAGCCTCAGCATTTT	CASSTLPVETGEVSNQPQHF
16	TRBV7-2	many	TRBJ2-5	NA	TGTGCCAGCAGCTTAGAGGGGGGCCTGGAGTGGGAGACCCAGTACTTC	CASSLEGGLEWETQYF
14	TRBV6-1	NA	TRBJ1-1	NA	TGTGCCAGCAGTGAAATCGGTCAGGCAACTGAAGCTTTCTTT	CASSEIGQATEAFF